This TCR beta chain was recorded in a study of blood T cell repertoires in COVID-19. Repertoires were generated with immunoSEQ multiplex PCR, while TCRdb's copy carries only in-frame clones and drops some. The sample holds tens of thousands of clones, less than 85% seen once. Trimming shortened V by 3 bases and J by 2 bases, and 11 bases separated the two germline ends. CDR1 is SGHAT, CDR2 FQNNGV, per germline. This CDR3 has 14 residues. The receptor comes from a woman aged 50 to 65 with active or convalescent COVID-19. Sequenced input: peripheral blood. The chain joins TRBV11-2 to TRBJ2-7; weak D call: TRBD1 (6 bases). The CDR3 DNA reads as TGTGCCAGCAGCTTTGGCAGGGGCCCCTACGAGCAGTACTTC. Its translation is CASSFGRGPYEQYF. The full variable domain, rest sourced from reference TRBV11-2 and TRBJ2-7, is EAGVAQSPRYKIIEKRQSVAFWCNPISGHATLYWYQQILGQGPKLLIQFQNNGVVDDSQLPKDRFSAERLKGVDSTLKIQPAKLEDSAVYLCASSFGRGPYEQYFGPGTRLTVT.